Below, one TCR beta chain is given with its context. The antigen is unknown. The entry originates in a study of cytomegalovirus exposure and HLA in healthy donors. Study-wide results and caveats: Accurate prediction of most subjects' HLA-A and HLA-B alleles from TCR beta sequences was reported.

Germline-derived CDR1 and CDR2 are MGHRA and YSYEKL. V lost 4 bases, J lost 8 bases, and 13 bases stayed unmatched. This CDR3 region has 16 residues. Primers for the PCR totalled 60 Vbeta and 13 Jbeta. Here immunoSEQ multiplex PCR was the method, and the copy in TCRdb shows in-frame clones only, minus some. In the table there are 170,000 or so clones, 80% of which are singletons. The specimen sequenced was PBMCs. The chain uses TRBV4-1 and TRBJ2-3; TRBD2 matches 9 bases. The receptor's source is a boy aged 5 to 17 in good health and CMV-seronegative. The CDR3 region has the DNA TGCGCCAGCAGCCCAAACCTAGCGGGAACACGGGGTACGCAGTATTTT. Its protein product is CASSPNLAGTRGTQYF.